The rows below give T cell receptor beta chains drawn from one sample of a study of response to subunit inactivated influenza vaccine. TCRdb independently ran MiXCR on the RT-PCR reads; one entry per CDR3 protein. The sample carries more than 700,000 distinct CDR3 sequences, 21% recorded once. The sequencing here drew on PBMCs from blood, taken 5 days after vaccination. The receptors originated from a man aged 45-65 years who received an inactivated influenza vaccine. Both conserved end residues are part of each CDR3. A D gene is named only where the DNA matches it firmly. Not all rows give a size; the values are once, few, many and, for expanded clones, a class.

CDR3nt: TGCAGTGCTCCGTCCGGACTAGGTCCCTACGAGCAGTACTTC; CDR3aa: CSAPSGLGPYEQYF; abundance: many; v_gene: TRBV20-1; d_gene: TRBD2; j_gene: TRBJ2-7
CDR3nt: TGTGCCAGCAGTCCCGGGGGCACTGAAGCTTTCTTT; CDR3aa: CASSPGGTEAFF; abundance: many; v_gene: TRBV12-3/TRBV12-4; d_gene: .; j_gene: TRBJ1-1
CDR3nt: TGCGCCAGCAGCCAAGATCTTCCGGGCGGTGAGCAGTTCTTC; CDR3aa: CASSQDLPGGEQFF; abundance: .; v_gene: TRBV4-3; d_gene: .; j_gene: TRBJ2-1
CDR3nt: TGCGCCAGCAGCCAAGCTGGACAGGGGACGACAGATACGCAGTATTTT; CDR3aa: CASSQAGQGTTDTQYF; abundance: many; v_gene: TRBV4-3; d_gene: TRBD1; j_gene: TRBJ2-3
CDR3nt: TGTGCCAGCACCAAACAGGGCTACAATGAGCAGTTCTTC; CDR3aa: CASTKQGYNEQFF; abundance: few; v_gene: TRBV6-1; d_gene: .; j_gene: TRBJ2-1
CDR3nt: TGCGCCAGCAGCTTGTCGGGGGGGAGCTCCTACAATGAGCAGTTCTTC; CDR3aa: CASSLSGGSSYNEQFF; abundance: many; v_gene: TRBV5-1; d_gene: TRBD2; j_gene: TRBJ2-1
CDR3nt: TGTGCCAGCAGCTTAGGGTTTAGCGTCGGCCAAGCTCAAGAGACCCAGTACTTC; CDR3aa: CASSLGFSVGQAQETQYF; abundance: .; v_gene: TRBV11-2; d_gene: .; j_gene: TRBJ2-5
CDR3nt: TGTGCCATCAGTGAGCCACTAGCGGGAGGAGAGACCCAGTACTTC; CDR3aa: CAISEPLAGGETQYF; abundance: few; v_gene: TRBV10-3; d_gene: TRBD2; j_gene: TRBJ2-5
CDR3nt: TGCAGTGCAAACAGGGGGATTGGTGAAAAACTGTTTTTT; CDR3aa: CSANRGIGEKLFF; abundance: few; v_gene: TRBV20-1; d_gene: TRBD1; j_gene: TRBJ1-4
CDR3nt: TGTGCCAGCAGCTTAGCGCGTGGAAGGGACCCTTGGAATGAGCAGTTCTTC; CDR3aa: CASSLARGRDPWNEQFF; abundance: .; v_gene: TRBV7-9; d_gene: .; j_gene: TRBJ2-1
CDR3nt: TGCAGCGGGGGACAGGGTCGGTACGAGCAGTACTTC; CDR3aa: CSGGQGRYEQYF; abundance: .; v_gene: TRBV20-1; d_gene: TRBD1; j_gene: TRBJ2-7
CDR3nt: TGTGCCAGCAGCGCCGACAGGTTTACCGGGAACACTGAAGCTTTCTTT; CDR3aa: CASSADRFTGNTEAFF; abundance: once; v_gene: TRBV9; d_gene: .; j_gene: TRBJ1-1
CDR3nt: TGTGCCACCAGCAGCACGGGGGGGCCAAATGAGCAGTTCTTC; CDR3aa: CATSSTGGPNEQFF; abundance: few; v_gene: TRBV24-1; d_gene: TRBD2; j_gene: TRBJ2-1
CDR3nt: TGTGCCAGCAGCTTTTTTGTCGGGACAGATACGCAGTATTTT; CDR3aa: CASSFFVGTDTQYF; abundance: .; v_gene: TRBV11-2; d_gene: .; j_gene: TRBJ2-3
CDR3nt: TGTGCCAGCAGCCTTTTTGCGGGTTCGAACACCGGGGAGCTGTTTTTT; CDR3aa: CASSLFAGSNTGELFF; abundance: few; v_gene: TRBV12-3/TRBV12-4; d_gene: .; j_gene: TRBJ2-2
CDR3nt: TGTGCCAGCAGCTGGCGCCAGGATCCCTCTGGGGCCAACGTCCTGACTTTC; CDR3aa: CASSWRQDPSGANVLTF; abundance: .; v_gene: TRBV7-9; d_gene: .; j_gene: TRBJ2-6
CDR3nt: TGCGCCAGCAGAGGGACAGACACCGGGGAGCTGTTTTTT; CDR3aa: CASRGTDTGELFF; abundance: few; v_gene: TRBV5-1; d_gene: TRBD1; j_gene: TRBJ2-2
CDR3nt: TGCAGTGCTAGAGATCCCCTGGGGGCGTACAATGAGCAGTTCTTC; CDR3aa: CSARDPLGAYNEQFF; abundance: .; v_gene: TRBV20-1; d_gene: .; j_gene: TRBJ2-1
CDR3nt: TGCAGTGCGAACGGACTGGGCCAAAAGACCCAGTACTTC; CDR3aa: CSANGLGQKTQYF; abundance: .; v_gene: TRBV20-1; d_gene: .; j_gene: TRBJ2-5
CDR3nt: TGTGCCATCAGTACGGGACTAGCGGCTTTGAACACCGGGGAGCTGTTTTTT; CDR3aa: CAISTGLAALNTGELFF; abundance: .; v_gene: TRBV10-3; d_gene: TRBD2; j_gene: TRBJ2-2
CDR3nt: TGCAGTGCTAGAGAGTGGAGTGGCCTTGATACGCAGTATTTT; CDR3aa: CSAREWSGLDTQYF; abundance: .; v_gene: TRBV20-1; d_gene: .; j_gene: TRBJ2-3
CDR3nt: TGTGCCAGCAGCCTCCGGACAGGGTTCAATGAGCAGTTCTTC; CDR3aa: CASSLRTGFNEQFF; abundance: .; v_gene: TRBV3-1; d_gene: TRBD1; j_gene: TRBJ2-1
CDR3nt: TGCGCCAGCAGCGGGGGAGGCGGGACAGCCAATCAGCCCCAGCATTTT; CDR3aa: CASSGGGGTANQPQHF; abundance: .; v_gene: TRBV5-1; d_gene: TRBD1; j_gene: TRBJ1-5
CDR3nt: TGCAGCGTCTTCGGGGGGGGCGCTTCCTACGAGCAGTACTTC; CDR3aa: CSVFGGGASYEQYF; abundance: .; v_gene: TRBV29-1; d_gene: TRBD2; j_gene: TRBJ2-7
CDR3nt: TGCAGTGCCCCGGCAGAGAGCTCCTATAATTCACCCCTCCACTTT; CDR3aa: CSAPAESSYNSPLHF; abundance: .; v_gene: TRBV20-1; d_gene: .; j_gene: TRBJ1-6
CDR3nt: TGTGCCAGCAGCTGGGAGGGGTTGACTAGGCAAGAGACCCAGTACTTC; CDR3aa: CASSWEGLTRQETQYF; abundance: .; v_gene: TRBV5-6; d_gene: TRBD2; j_gene: TRBJ2-5